Listed below are T cell receptor beta chains from one sample, sequenced in a study of blood T cells in healthy people across ages. TCRdb ran MiXCR on the 5' RACE reads and lists one entry per CDR3 protein. The sample includes some 1.7 million distinct CDR3 sequences, 28% of them seen just once. Sequencing was performed on blood. The receptor source for this set is a woman between 25 and 40 years old in good health. Both conserved end residues are part of each CDR3. The D gene is left open where the match is weak. Clone size, where shown, is once, few, many, or a class for clones that have expanded.

size	J	D	V	DNA	CDR3
NA	TRBJ2-5	NA	TRBV20-1	TGCAGTGCTAATGAAGGGACGGGGTTGACCCAGTACTTC	CSANEGTGLTQYF
many	TRBJ2-1	TRBD2	TRBV12-3/TRBV12-4	TGTGCCAGCAGTCTCGGACTAGCGGCCTACAATGAGCAGTTCTTC	CASSLGLAAYNEQFF
NA	TRBJ1-1	TRBD1	TRBV2	TGTGCCAGCAGTTTCGCGGGAGGGGGCACGGGGACTAAAGCTTTCTTT	CASSFAGGGTGTKAFF
NA	TRBJ2-1	NA	TRBV5-1	NA	CASSWGQGSSYNEQVF
few	TRBJ1-5	NA	TRBV12-5	TGTGCTAGTGGTCCCGAGGCACAGCCCCAGCATTTT	CASGPEAQPQHF
few	TRBJ2-3	TRBD2	TRBV20-1	TGCAGTGCTAGCGGTCTAGCGGGAGGTGGAACAGATACGCAGTATTTT	CSASGLAGGGTDTQYF
NA	TRBJ2-2	NA	TRBV12-3/TRBV12-4	TGTGCCAGCACCCTTGGGTCTGGGGAGCTGTTTTTT	CASTLGSGELFF
many	TRBJ2-3	TRBD2	TRBV7-2	TGCCTGGGAGCGGGGGGCCCCAGTGGAGATACGCAGTATTTT	CLGAGGPSGDTQYF
NA	TRBJ1-4	NA	TRBV14	TGTGCCAGCAGCCAGCGGGCGGTCCGCGGGGGCCTGAATGAAAAACTGTTTTTT	CASSQRAVRGGLNEKLFF
NA	TRBJ1-5	NA	TRBV2	TGTGCCAGCAGGGAAAACCTACTACAGCCCCAGCATTTT	CASRENLLQPQHF
many	TRBJ2-5	NA	TRBV29-1	TGCAGCGTTTTCGGGGTAGGGCGGCAAGAGACCCAGTACTTC	CSVFGVGRQETQYF
many	TRBJ2-3	NA	TRBV4-1	TGCGCCAGCAGCCTCACATTCATGGGTGCAGATACGCAGTATTTT	CASSLTFMGADTQYF
NA	TRBJ2-7	NA	TRBV5-5	TGTGCCAGCAGCTTGATGACTGACTACGAGCAGTACTTC	CASSLMTDYEQYF
NA	TRBJ2-7	NA	TRBV3-1	TGTGCCAGCAGTTACAGGCGGCGAGAGCAGTACTTC	CASSYRRREQYF
NA	TRBJ2-5	NA	TRBV6-1	TGTGCCAGCAGCAGGAACGCCGGCGCAGAGACCCAGTACTTC	CASSRNAGAETQYF
few	TRBJ2-4	NA	TRBV28	TGTGCCAGCAGGGTAAAGGACAGCCTAGCCAAAAACATTCAGTACTTC	CASRVKDSLAKNIQYF
NA	TRBJ2-1	TRBD2	TRBV29-1	TGCAGCGCGACTAGCGCGCGCTATGAGAGGCAGTTCTTC	CSATSARYERQFF
NA	TRBJ2-1	NA	TRBV29-1	TGCAGCGCTCTCGCAGTCAGAGGGGGAAGTCGTTATGAGCAGTTCTTC	CSALAVRGGSRYEQFF
NA	TRBJ1-2	NA	TRBV24-1	TGTGCCACCAGTGACCCCGTTAACTATGGCTACACCTTC	CATSDPVNYGYTF
NA	TRBJ1-2	NA	TRBV29-1	TGCAGCGCAAGCCCGCCAGGTTCCATTTGGAGCTACACCTTC	CSASPPGSIWSYTF
NA	TRBJ2-1	TRBD2	TRBV29-1	TGCAGTCTGCGCGGGGGAGAGAATGAGCAGTTCTTC	CSLRGGENEQFF
NA	TRBJ1-1	TRBD1	TRBV18	TGTGCCAGCTCATCCCGGACAGGGTCTAACACTGAAGCTTTCTTT	CASSSRTGSNTEAFF
few	TRBJ2-1	TRBD2	TRBV25-1	TGTGCCAGCAGTGGAGCGGGGAGCTCCTACAATGAGCAGTTCTTC	CASSGAGSSYNEQFF
NA	TRBJ2-5	NA	TRBV20-1	TGCAGTGCTAGTTTGGGGCCCGGAGAGACCCAGTACTTC	CSASLGPGETQYF
NA	TRBJ2-3	NA	TRBV24-1	TGTGCCACCAGTGATACCCTCGTGGGCCTTCACACAGATACGCAGTATTTT	CATSDTLVGLHTDTQYF
NA	TRBJ2-5	TRBD2	TRBV12-3/TRBV12-4	TGTGCCAGCAGGCCAAGTAGCGGGAGCTCAGAGACCCAGTACTTC	CASRPSSGSSETQYF
NA	TRBJ2-1	NA	TRBV5-6	TGTGCCAGCAGGTCAGGGTCCCGTACTTCCTACAATGAGCAGTTCTTC	CASRSGSRTSYNEQFF
NA	TRBJ2-1	TRBD2	TRBV2	TGTGCCAGCATTGAACGATGGCTAGCGGGAGGAATCCCCAACAATGAGCAGTTCTTC	CASIERWLAGGIPNNEQFF
NA	TRBJ2-1	NA	TRBV6-6	TGTGCCAGCAGTTACTCGGGACCTGAACGGTTCTTC	CASSYSGPERFF
NA	TRBJ2-1	TRBD1	TRBV24-1	TGTGCCACCAGTGAGTCCGGGACAGGGAACAGGGAGCAGTTCTTC	CATSESGTGNREQFF
NA	TRBJ1-5	NA	TRBV29-1	TGCAGCGTGAGTCCCGAGGGGGGTCGCAATCAGCCCCAGCATTTT	CSVSPEGGRNQPQHF
many	TRBJ2-7	NA	TRBV10-2	TGCGCCAGCAGTGATCAGACGGAATCTACCTACGAGCAGTACTTC	CASSDQTESTYEQYF
NA	TRBJ2-2	NA	TRBV18	TGTGCCAGCTCACCACCATCGGCCGCGACCGGGGAGCTGTTTTTT	CASSPPSAATGELFF
many	TRBJ2-7	TRBD2	TRBV4-1	TGCGCCAGCAGCCAAGGTTTAGCGGGGACCCGGGAGCAGTACTTC	CASSQGLAGTREQYF
few	TRBJ2-3	NA	TRBV5-1	TGCGCCAGCAGCTCCCGCGATCAGGGGACAGATACGCAGTATTTT	CASSSRDQGTDTQYF
NA	TRBJ2-1	NA	TRBV9	TGTGCCAGCAGCACGTCCTCGGACCCCTCCTACAATGAGCAGTTCTTC	CASSTSSDPSYNEQFF
NA	TRBJ1-2	NA	TRBV20-1	TGCAGTGCACCTGACCAGACAGCCAACTATGGCTACACCTTC	CSAPDQTANYGYTF
many	TRBJ2-1	NA	TRBV4-2	TGTGCCAGCAGCTCCCCGGGGGTCCGCTACAATGAGCAGTTCTTC	CASSSPGVRYNEQFF
NA	TRBJ2-6	TRBD2	TRBV27	TGTGCCAGCAGACTAGCGGGCTCTGGGGCCAACGTCCTGACTTTC	CASRLAGSGANVLTF
NA	TRBJ2-3	TRBD2	TRBV7-9	TGTGCCAGCAGCCTAACCGGGGGGACTAAGACCGATACGCAGTATTTT	CASSLTGGTKTDTQYF
few	TRBJ1-1	TRBD1	TRBV29-1	TGCAGCGGATCGGACAGGGGGTTGAACACTGAAGCTTTCTTT	CSGSDRGLNTEAFF
many	TRBJ1-2	NA	TRBV29-1	TGCAGCGCCCCTGGGGGGAATGGCTACACCTTC	CSAPGGNGYTF
many	TRBJ2-3	NA	TRBV4-1	TGCGCCAGCAGCCCCACCGCAGGGGCAGTCGGCACAGATACGCAGTATTTT	CASSPTAGAVGTDTQYF
few	TRBJ2-3	NA	TRBV5-5	TGTGCCAGCAGCTTGGTCTTGGGGAGGACAGATACGCAGTATTTT	CASSLVLGRTDTQYF
few	TRBJ2-5	TRBD1	TRBV5-1	TGCGCCAGCAGCGGGGGGACAGGGGGGAAAGAGACCCAGTACTTC	CASSGGTGGKETQYF
NA	TRBJ2-3	NA	TRBV5-5	TGTGCCAGCAGCTTGACGAGCCAGGATACGCAGTATTTT	CASSLTSQDTQYF
many	TRBJ2-7	TRBD1	TRBV29-1	TGCAGCGCCTGGACAGGGGAGGCCGAGCAGTACTTC	CSAWTGEAEQYF
many	TRBJ2-7	NA	TRBV28	TGTGCCAGCAGTTTATGGACAGGTGGCTCCTACGAGCAGTACTTC	CASSLWTGGSYEQYF
few	TRBJ2-3	TRBD1	TRBV24-1	TGTGCCACCAGTGATCAGGGACAGACATACACAGATACGCAGTATTTT	CATSDQGQTYTDTQYF
few	TRBJ1-2	TRBD1	TRBV3-1	TGTGCCAGCAGTCATACGCGGGACAGGCTCTATGGCTACACCTTC	CASSHTRDRLYGYTF
few	TRBJ1-2	NA	TRBV18	TGTGCCAGCTCACTACAGGCATCCTATGGCTACACCTTC	CASSLQASYGYTF
many	TRBJ2-5	TRBD2	TRBV12-3/TRBV12-4	TGCGCCAGCAGCCGACCCGGGAGGCAAGAGACCCAGTACTTC	CASSRPGRQETQYF
few	TRBJ2-7	NA	TRBV29-1	TGCAGCGTAGACGGGGTCCCAGGGTTGAATTACGAGCAGTACTTC	CSVDGVPGLNYEQYF
few	TRBJ2-5	NA	TRBV28	TGTGCCAGCATGAGGGATCAAGAGACCCAGTACTTC	CASMRDQETQYF
many	TRBJ1-2	TRBD1	TRBV12-3/TRBV12-4	TGTGCCAGCAAACCGGGACAGCATTATGGCTACACCTTC	CASKPGQHYGYTF